The rows below give T cell receptor beta chains drawn from one sample of a study of T cell changes during pregnancy in multiple sclerosis. Assay used: immunoSEQ multiplex PCR; TCRdb lists only in-frame clones, some missing. This sample has approximately 53,000 clones, with 92% found just once. The specimen comprised CD4+ T cells from peripheral blood mononuclear cells, sampled after pregnancy. These receptors came from a female donor in good health, enrolled as a control in a pregnancy study. The CDR3 runs from the conserved cysteine through the conserved F or W. A D gene is named only where the DNA matches it firmly. Size values are once, few and many counts, or a class for expanded clones, and some rows have none.

d_gene | j_gene | v_gene | len | abundance | CDR3aa | CDR3nt
. | TRBJ1-3 | TRBV6-6 | 14 | . | CASSFLETGNTIYF | TGTGCCAGCAGCTTCCTGGAGACTGGAAACACCATATATTTT
. | TRBJ1-4 | TRBV18 | 16 | . | CASSPPPANTAEKLFF | TGTGCCAGCTCACCACCGCCCGCGAATACCGCCGAAAAACTGTTTTTT
. | TRBJ2-7 | TRBV5-6 | 16 | once | CASSLGAGAYSYEQYF | TGTGCCAGCAGCTTGGGCGCGGGGGCTTACTCCTACGAGCAGTACTTC
. | TRBJ2-3 | TRBV5-1 | 14 | . | CASSLFTATDTQYF | TGCGCCAGCAGCTTGTTTACAGCCACAGATACGCAGTATTTT
. | TRBJ2-5 | TRBV6-1 | 15 | . | CASSDRRGLGETQYF | TGTGCCAGCAGTGATCGGAGGGGCTTGGGAGAGACCCAGTACTTC
. | TRBJ2-7 | TRBV18 | 16 | . | CASSPTSGFVGNEQYF | TGTGCCAGCTCACCAACCTCGGGGTTCGTCGGAAACGAGCAGTACTTC
TRBD2 | TRBJ2-3 | TRBV29-1 | 15 | . | CSVVTSGTPTDTQYF | TGCAGCGTTGTGACTAGCGGGACCCCCACAGATACGCAGTATTTT
. | TRBJ1-2 | TRBV5-1 | 13 | once | CASRDDPIGGYTF | TGCGCCAGCCGGGATGACCCCATTGGTGGCTACACCTTC
. | TRBJ1-1 | TRBV5-4 | 11 | once | CASSLGAEAFF | TGTGCCAGCAGTTTGGGAGCAGAAGCTTTCTTT
. | TRBJ1-2 | TRBV10-3 | 12 | . | CAISVQGLGYTF | TGTGCCATCAGTGTACAGGGCTTAGGCTACACCTTC
. | TRBJ2-7 | TRBV11-2 | 15 | . | CASSHGLANSYEQYF | TGTGCCAGCAGTCACGGGTTAGCGAACTCCTACGAGCAGTACTTC
. | TRBJ2-7 | TRBV29-1 | 14 | once | CSVGEGTSLGEQYF | TGCAGCGTTGGGGAAGGGACTTCCCTCGGGGAGCAGTACTTC
TRBD2 | TRBJ2-7 | TRBV10-3 | 14 | . | CATHPGLASHEQYF | TGTGCCACCCATCCGGGACTAGCTTCCCACGAGCAGTACTTC
TRBD1 | TRBJ1-1 | TRBV5-4 | 14 | . | CASSSKDRDTEAFF | TGTGCCAGCAGCTCCAAAGACAGGGACACTGAAGCTTTCTTT
TRBD1 | TRBJ1-1 | TRBV2 | 13 | . | CASRTNRGTEAFF | TGTGCCAGCAGGACGAACAGGGGAACTGAAGCTTTCTTT
. | TRBJ1-1 | TRBV5-4 | 14 | once | CASSRGGTPSEAFF | TGTGCCAGCAGCCGGGGGGGCACCCCGAGTGAAGCTTTCTTT
TRBD2 | TRBJ2-1 | TRBV7-6 | 15 | . | CASTKAGGRFDEQFF | TGTGCCAGCACCAAAGCGGGAGGGAGGTTTGATGAGCAGTTCTTC
. | TRBJ2-7 | TRBV15 | 13 | once | CATSRGEGYEQYF | TGTGCCACCAGCAGAGGCGAGGGTTACGAGCAGTACTTC
. | TRBJ1-1 | TRBV7-2 | 13 | . | CASSLGRNTEAFF | TGTGCCAGCAGCTTGGGCAGGAACACTGAAGCTTTCTTT
. | TRBJ1-5 | TRBV18 | 21 | . | CASSPLGGLTDPSYSNQPQHF | TGTGCCAGCTCACCACTTGGAGGATTAACCGACCCTTCTTATAGCAATCAGCCCCAGCATTTT
TRBD1 | TRBJ2-7 | TRBV6-1 | 15 | . | CASNPDRASSYEQYF | TGTGCCAGCAACCCCGACAGGGCGAGCTCCTACGAGCAGTACTTC
. | TRBJ2-3 | TRBV28 | 14 | . | CASSPTREAPPQYF | TGTGCCAGCAGCCCGACCAGGGAAGCTCCGCCGCAGTATTTT
. | TRBJ2-5 | TRBV29-1 | 13 | . | CSVDRTAQETQYF | TGCAGCGTTGACCGGACAGCCCAAGAGACCCAGTACTTC
. | TRBJ2-3 | TRBV9 | 14 | . | CASSVADGRDTQYF | TGTGCCAGCAGCGTTGCGGACGGGAGAGATACGCAGTATTTT
. | TRBJ1-5 | TRBV27 | 17 | . | CASSLFVRGGLVQPQHF | TGTGCCAGCAGTTTATTCGTCCGGGGGGGGCTGGTGCAGCCCCAGCATTTT
TRBD1 | TRBJ2-3 | TRBV5-1 | 16 | . | CASSLNRGLNPDTQYF | TGCGCCAGCAGCTTGAACAGGGGTTTAAATCCAGATACGCAGTATTTT
TRBD1 | TRBJ1-5 | TRBV29-1 | 13 | . | CSVRQGPDQPQHF | TGCAGCGTCAGACAGGGCCCCGATCAGCCCCAGCATTTT
TRBD1 | TRBJ1-1 | TRBV2 | 14 | once | CASRRGPRGAEAFF | TGTGCCAGCAGGAGGGGGCCCCGAGGCGCTGAAGCTTTCTTT
TRBD1 | TRBJ2-5 | TRBV11-2 | 14 | . | CASSSRQGAETQYF | TGTGCCAGCAGCTCCCGACAGGGGGCAGAGACCCAGTACTTC